This T cell receptor (beta chain) was observed in a study of blood T cell repertoires in COVID-19. As for the study in general: T cells, B-cell-depleted T cells, or PBMCs supplied cDNA or gDNA.

Profiling relied on immunoSEQ multiplex PCR, and the TCRdb table lists in-frame clones only, not all of them. The table has 300,000 to 450,000 clones, more than 70% seen once. Two negative PCRs, clearance, or symptom resolution had been documented for recovered Cohort 3 donors. The CDR3 consists of 16 residues. The germline V gene has CDR1 MNHNS and CDR2 SASEGT. Unmatched junction bases numbered 9, after V lost 1 base and J lost 11 bases. This TCR was sampled from a man between 25 and 39 years old who had recovered from COVID-19. The sample consisted of PBMCs or T cells enriched from blood (not recorded which). The chain joins TRBV6-1 to TRBJ2-1, with 12 bases that match TRBD2. The CDR3 coding sequence is TGTGCCAGCAGTGAAGGCTACGGACTAGCGGGGACCCAGCAGTTCTTC. Encoded protein: CASSEGYGLAGTQQFF.